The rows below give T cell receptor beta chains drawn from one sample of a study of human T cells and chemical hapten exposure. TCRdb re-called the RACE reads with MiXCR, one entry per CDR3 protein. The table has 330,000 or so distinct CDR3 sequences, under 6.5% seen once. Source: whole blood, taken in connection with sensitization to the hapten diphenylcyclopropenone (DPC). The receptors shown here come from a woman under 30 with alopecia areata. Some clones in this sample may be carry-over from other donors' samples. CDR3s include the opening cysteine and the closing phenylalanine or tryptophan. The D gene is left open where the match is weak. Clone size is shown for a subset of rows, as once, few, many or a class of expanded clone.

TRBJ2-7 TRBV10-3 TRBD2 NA TGTGCCATCAGTGAGGTAGCGGGGGGATACGAGCAGTACTTC CAISEVAGGYEQYF
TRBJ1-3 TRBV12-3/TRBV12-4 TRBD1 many TGTGCCAGCAGTCGACAGGGAGAGGACACCATATATTTT CASSRQGEDTIYF
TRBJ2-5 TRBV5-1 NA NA TGCGCCAGCAGCTCGGGGATCGGGGGAGAGACCCAGTACTTC CASSSGIGGETQYF
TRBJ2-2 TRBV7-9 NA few TGTGCCAGCAGCTTCCGGCCCTTGGGTGCCGGGGAGCTGTTTTTT CASSFRPLGAGELFF
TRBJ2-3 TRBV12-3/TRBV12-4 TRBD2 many TGTGCCAGCAGCTTGGGCCTAGCGGCCACAGATACGCAGTATTTT CASSLGLAATDTQYF
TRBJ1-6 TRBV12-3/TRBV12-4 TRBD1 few TGTGCCAGCAGTCTACGGACAGGATTTAATTCACCCCTCCACTTT CASSLRTGFNSPLHF
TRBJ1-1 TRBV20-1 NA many TGCAGTGCTAGGCGGCCCAACACTGAAGCTTTCTTT CSARRPNTEAFF
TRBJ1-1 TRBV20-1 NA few TGCAGTGCTAGTGGGTCGGGGAGTCGGGGGAAGTACACTGAAGCTTTCTTT CSASGSGSRGKYTEAFF
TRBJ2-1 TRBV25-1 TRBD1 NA TGTGCCAGCAGTTCACCGGGACAGGGGTTCGATGAGCAGTTCTTC CASSSPGQGFDEQFF
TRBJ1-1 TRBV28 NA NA TGTGCCAGCAGTTCTCCAGGGGTTCCTGAAGCTTTCTTT CASSSPGVPEAFF
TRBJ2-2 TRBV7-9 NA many TGTGCCAGCAGCCTTCGACCCGGGGAGCTGTTTTTT CASSLRPGELFF
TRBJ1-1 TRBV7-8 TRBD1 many TGTGCCAGCAGCGAGTCCCTAGGGGGCAGGGTTATGAACACTGAAGCTTTCTTT CASSESLGGRVMNTEAFF
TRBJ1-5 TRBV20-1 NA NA TGCAGTGCGAAAGAGGGAAATCAGCCCCAGCATTTT CSAKEGNQPQHF
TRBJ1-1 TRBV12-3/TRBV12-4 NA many TGTGCCAGCAGTTTAAACAGTAGGAACACTGAAGCTTTCTTT CASSLNSRNTEAFF
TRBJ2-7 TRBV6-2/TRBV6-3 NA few TGTGCCAGCAGACCCGGGACTTGGCGTTACGAGCAGTACTTC CASRPGTWRYEQYF
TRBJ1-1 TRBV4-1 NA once TGCGCCAGCAGCCAAGTTGGGGGTTTGGGCACTGAAGCTTACTTT CASSQVGGLGTEAYF
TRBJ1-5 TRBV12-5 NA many TGTGCTAGTGCAAAAGGAGCGCAGCCCCAGCATTTT CASAKGAQPQHF
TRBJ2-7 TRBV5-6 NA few TGTGCCAGCAGCTGGGGGCGAGACGAGCAGTACTTC CASSWGRDEQYF
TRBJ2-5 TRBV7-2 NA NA TGTGCCAGCAGCTTAAGGTCGGCGGGACAAGAGACCCAGTACTTC CASSLRSAGQETQYF
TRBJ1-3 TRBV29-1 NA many TGCAGCGCGTCCAAAACAAGTACTGGAAACACCATATATTTT CSASKTSTGNTIYF
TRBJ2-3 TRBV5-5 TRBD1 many TGTGCCAGCAGCCGGCTGACAGGGGAAGATACGCAGTATTTT CASSRLTGEDTQYF
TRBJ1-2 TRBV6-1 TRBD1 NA TGTGCCAGCAGTGAAATGGACAGGGCGGGCTATGGCTACACCTTC CASSEMDRAGYGYTF
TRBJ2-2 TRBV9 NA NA TGTGCCAGCAGCGCTGGGGGGAGGCACACCGGGGAGCTGTTTTTT CASSAGGRHTGELFF
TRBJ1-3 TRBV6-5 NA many TGTGCCAGCAGTTACTCGGGAGAGAGGGGTCACACCATATATTTT CASSYSGERGHTIYF
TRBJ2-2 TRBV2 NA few TGTGCCAGCAGCAAGGGGGCCGGGGAGCTGTTTTTT CASSKGAGELFF
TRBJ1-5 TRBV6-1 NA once TGTGCCAGCATGCTCAGGGCAGGATTGGATCAGCCCCAGCATTTT CASMLRAGLDQPQHF
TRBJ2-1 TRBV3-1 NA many TGTGCCAGCAGCCAAGATCTTCGGTTCAATGAGCAGTTCTTC CASSQDLRFNEQFF
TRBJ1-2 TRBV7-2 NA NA TGTGCCAGCAGCTTAGGAGGCGTTTCCCGATATGGCTACACCTTC CASSLGGVSRYGYTF
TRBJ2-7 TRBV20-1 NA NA TGCAGTGCCACCGTGTGGTCCGATACCTACGAGCAGTACTTC CSATVWSDTYEQYF
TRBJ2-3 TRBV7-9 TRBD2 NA TGTGCCAGCAGCGGGACTAGCGGGGATATGGATACGCAGTATTTT CASSGTSGDMDTQYF
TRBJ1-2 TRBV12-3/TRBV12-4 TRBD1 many TGTGCCAGCACCCGGACAGGGTCCAACTATGGCTACACCTTC CASTRTGSNYGYTF
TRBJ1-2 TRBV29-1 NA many TGCAGCGTTCCAAGTCCCTCGGGGGGCTACACCTTC CSVPSPSGGYTF
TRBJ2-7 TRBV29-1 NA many TGCAGCGTTGTCGGGGACCTCTCCTACGAGCAGTACTTC CSVVGDLSYEQYF
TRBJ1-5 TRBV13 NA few TGTGCCAGCAGCTTAAAGTGTGTCAGATATAGCAATCAGCCCCAGCATTTT CASSLKCVRYSNQPQHF
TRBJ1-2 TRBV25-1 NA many TGTGCCAGCAGCCCCAGCGCAGGACTTGGCTACACCTTC CASSPSAGLGYTF
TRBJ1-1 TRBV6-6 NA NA TGTGCCAGCAGTTACGTGGACAGAAATTTTGAAGCTTTCTTT CASSYVDRNFEAFF
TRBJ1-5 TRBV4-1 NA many TGCGCCAGCAGCCAAGAGGGTAATAGCAATCAGCCCCAGCATTTT CASSQEGNSNQPQHF
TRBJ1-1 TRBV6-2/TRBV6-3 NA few TGTGCCAGCAGTTACTCGATCTTCGCGGGTATGAACACTGAAGCTTTCTTT CASSYSIFAGMNTEAFF
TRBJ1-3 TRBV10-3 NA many TGTGCCATCAGCGGATTACAGGATTCAGGAAACACCATATATTTT CAISGLQDSGNTIYF
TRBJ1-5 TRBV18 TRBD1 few TGTGCCAGCTCACCACGGGACAGGGGAAGCGATCAGCCCCAGCATTTT CASSPRDRGSDQPQHF
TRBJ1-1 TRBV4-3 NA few TGCGCCAGCAGCCACAATCCCGATGGGGGAGGATTTACTGAAGCTTTCTTT CASSHNPDGGGFTEAFF